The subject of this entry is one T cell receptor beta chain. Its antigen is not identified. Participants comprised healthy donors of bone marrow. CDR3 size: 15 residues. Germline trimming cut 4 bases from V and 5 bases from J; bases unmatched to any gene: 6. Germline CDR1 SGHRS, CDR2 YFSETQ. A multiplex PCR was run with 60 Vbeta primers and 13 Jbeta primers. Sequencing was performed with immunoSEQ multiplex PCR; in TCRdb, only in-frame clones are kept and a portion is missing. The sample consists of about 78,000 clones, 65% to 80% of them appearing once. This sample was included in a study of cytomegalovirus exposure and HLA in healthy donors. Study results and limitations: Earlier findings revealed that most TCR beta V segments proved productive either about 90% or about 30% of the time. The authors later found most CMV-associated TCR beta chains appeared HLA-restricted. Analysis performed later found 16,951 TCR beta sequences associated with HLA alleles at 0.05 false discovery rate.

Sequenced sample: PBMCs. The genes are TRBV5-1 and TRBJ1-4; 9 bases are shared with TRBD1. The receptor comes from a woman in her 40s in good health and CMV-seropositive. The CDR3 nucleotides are TGCGCCAGCAGCGCGACCGGGACAGGGAATGAAAAACTGTTTTTT. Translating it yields CASSATGTGNEKLFF.